The table lists the clone carrying this T cell receptor beta chain with a count of one. The CDR3 sequence is 16 residues long. Germline V gene sequence: CDR1 MNHEY, CDR2 SMNVEV (reference sequence). These data come from a study of shared T cell receptors in the human thymus. TCRdb's table, derived via immunoSEQ multiplex PCR, lists solely in-frame clones and lacks some. Seen here are hundreds of thousands of clones, 88% observed once, and the top ten hold over 0.008%. These data also formed part of another study, on human thymus T cells. That report adds: The donors were infants in Finland with congenital heart defects, otherwise immunologically healthy. Thymic tissue was derived from resections collected during corrective heart surgery. Across thymic and blood repertoires, the usage of V and J genes appeared to be biased. Thymic repertoires of unrelated individuals were reported in related research to overlap highly.

Sample: thymocytes. The gene calls are TRBV27 and TRBJ2-5, with TRBD2 matching over 14 bases. The DNA end is a closer match to TRBJ2-7, so the J assignment may be wrong. This receptor was identified in a boy under two years old with a congenital heart defect. CDR3 amino acids: CASSSHGTSGRYEQYF. CDR3 DNA: TGTGCCAGCAGTTCCCACGGGACTAGCGGGAGATACGAGCAGTACTTC.